This TCR beta chain emerged from a study of cytomegalovirus exposure and HLA in healthy donors. The PCR contained 60 Vbeta and 13 Jbeta primers. TCRdb keeps only in-frame clones here, not all; method: immunoSEQ multiplex PCR. The data show approximately 88,000 clones, with under 85% seen just once and around 6.6% held by the top ten. Regarding the study as a whole: Accurate prediction of most subjects' HLA-A and HLA-B alleles from TCR beta sequences was reported.

Points on this clone: Its matching antigen is unknown.

The source material was PBMCs. The source of this sequence is a man between 50 and 59 years old in good health and CMV-seropositive.

CDR3 sequence: CASSGPAGAVYF. CDR3 bases: TGTGCCAGCAGTGGGCCAGCGGGGGCCGTTTATTTT. V gene TRBV28 combines with J gene TRBJ1-3, with a weak D call TRBD1 (6 bases). With 5 bases removed from V and 16 bases from J, the gap between germline ends came to 18 bases. CDR1 and CDR2 from the germline V gene are MDHEN and SYDVKM. The length of the CDR3 is 12 residues.